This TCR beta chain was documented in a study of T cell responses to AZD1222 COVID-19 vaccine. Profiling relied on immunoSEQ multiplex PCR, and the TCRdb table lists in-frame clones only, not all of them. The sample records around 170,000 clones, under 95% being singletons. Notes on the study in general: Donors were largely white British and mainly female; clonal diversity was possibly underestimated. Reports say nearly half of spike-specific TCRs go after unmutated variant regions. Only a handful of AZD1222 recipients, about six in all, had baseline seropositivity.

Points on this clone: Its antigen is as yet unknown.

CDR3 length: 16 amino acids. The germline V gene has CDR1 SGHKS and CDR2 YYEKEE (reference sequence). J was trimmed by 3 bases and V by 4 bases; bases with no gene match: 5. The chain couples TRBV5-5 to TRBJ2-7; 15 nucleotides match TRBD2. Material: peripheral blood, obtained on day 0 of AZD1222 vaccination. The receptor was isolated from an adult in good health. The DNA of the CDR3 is TGTGCCAGCAGCATGGGACTAGCGGGGGGTAACTACGAGCAGTACTTC. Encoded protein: CASSMGLAGGNYEQYF.